This T cell receptor (beta chain) was documented in a study of beta chain features in type 1 diabetes. The V gene end was trimmed by 2 bases and the J gene end by 6 bases; junction bases not matched to a gene: 15. The CDR3 consists of 18 residues. The germline CDR1 and CDR2 sequences are SQVTM and ANQGSEA. Every isolated RNA sample was fully reverse transcribed, so sequencing captured expressed TCRB transcripts. Clones were sequenced by immunoSEQ multiplex PCR, and TCRdb holds only the in-frame ones, with some missing. The repertoire consists of hundreds of thousands of clones, with roughly 12% occurring once and the leading ten covering under 0.02%.

V and J are TRBV29-1 and TRBJ2-1, with 11 bases matching TRBD1. Sequenced material: naive CD4+ T cells from blood. The sequence came from a man aged 18 to 35 in good health. The DNA for the CDR3 is TGCAGCGTTGAATTTGGGACAGGGGGAGTTTTACGCATCAATGAGCAGTTCTTC. It codes for CSVEFGTGGVLRINEQFF.